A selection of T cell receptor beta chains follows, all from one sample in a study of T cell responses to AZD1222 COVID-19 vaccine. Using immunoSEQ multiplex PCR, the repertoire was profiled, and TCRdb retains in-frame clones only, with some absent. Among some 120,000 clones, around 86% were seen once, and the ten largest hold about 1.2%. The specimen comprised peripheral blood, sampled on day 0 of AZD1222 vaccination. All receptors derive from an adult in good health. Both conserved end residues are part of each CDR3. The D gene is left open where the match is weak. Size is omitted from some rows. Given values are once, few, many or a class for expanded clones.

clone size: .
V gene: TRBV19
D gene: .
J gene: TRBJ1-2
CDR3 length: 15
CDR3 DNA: TGTGCCAGTAGCATCGCCCGGGGAGACAGTTATGGCTACACCTTC
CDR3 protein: CASSIARGDSYGYTF

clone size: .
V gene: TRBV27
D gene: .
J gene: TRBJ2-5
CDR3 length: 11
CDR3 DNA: TGTGCCAGCAGTTCTACAGAGACCCAGTACTTC
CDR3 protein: CASSSTETQYF

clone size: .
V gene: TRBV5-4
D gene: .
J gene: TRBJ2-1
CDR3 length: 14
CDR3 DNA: TGTGCCAGCAGCATTTTGGGGACTGACAATGAGCAGTTCTTC
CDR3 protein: CASSILGTDNEQFF

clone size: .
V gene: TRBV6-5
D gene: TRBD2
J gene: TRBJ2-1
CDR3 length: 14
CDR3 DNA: TGTGCCAGCAGACCTAGCGGGGGGGCCAATGAGCAGTTCTTC
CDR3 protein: CASRPSGGANEQFF

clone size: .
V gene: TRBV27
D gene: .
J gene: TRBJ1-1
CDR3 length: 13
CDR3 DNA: TGTGCCAGCAGTTTAGGGGGCAGGCCTGAAGCTTTCTTT
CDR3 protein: CASSLGGRPEAFF

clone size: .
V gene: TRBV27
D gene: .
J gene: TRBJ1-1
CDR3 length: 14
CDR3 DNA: TGTGCCAGCAGTTTAGGGACTGCGAACACTGAAGCTTTCTTT
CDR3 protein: CASSLGTANTEAFF

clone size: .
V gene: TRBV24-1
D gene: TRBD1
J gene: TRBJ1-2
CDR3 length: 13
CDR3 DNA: TGTGCCACCAGTGATGGAGGGGGCAATGGCTACACCTTC
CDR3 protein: CATSDGGGNGYTF

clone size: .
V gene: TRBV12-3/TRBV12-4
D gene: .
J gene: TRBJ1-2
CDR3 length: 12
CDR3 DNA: TGTGCCTCGGGACGGATGAACTATGGCTACACCTTC
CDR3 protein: CASGRMNYGYTF

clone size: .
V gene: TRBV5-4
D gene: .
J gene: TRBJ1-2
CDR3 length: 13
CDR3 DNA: TGTGCCAGCAGCTTAGGGGTGAACTATGGCTACACCTTC
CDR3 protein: CASSLGVNYGYTF

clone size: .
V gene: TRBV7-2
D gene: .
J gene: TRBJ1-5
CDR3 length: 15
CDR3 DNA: TGTGCCAGCAGCTTACAAAGGGGAGGGAATCAGCCCCAGCATTTT
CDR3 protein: CASSLQRGGNQPQHF

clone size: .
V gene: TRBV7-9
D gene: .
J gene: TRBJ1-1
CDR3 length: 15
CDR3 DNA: TGTGCCAGCAGCTTAGCTGGCAGCGTGAACACTGAAGCTTTCTTT
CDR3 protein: CASSLAGSVNTEAFF

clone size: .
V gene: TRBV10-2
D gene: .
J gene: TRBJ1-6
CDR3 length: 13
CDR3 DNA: TGCGCCAGCCAGGGCTGGGGGAATTCACCCCTCCACTTT
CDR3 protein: CASQGWGNSPLHF

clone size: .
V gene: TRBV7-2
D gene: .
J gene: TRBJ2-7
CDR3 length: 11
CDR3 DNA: TGTGCCAGCACGGCGTCCTACGAGCAGTACTTC
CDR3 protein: CASTASYEQYF

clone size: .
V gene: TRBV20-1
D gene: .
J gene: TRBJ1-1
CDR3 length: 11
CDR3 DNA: TGCAGTGCTCCAGGGGTCACTGAAGCTTTCTTT
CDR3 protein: CSAPGVTEAFF

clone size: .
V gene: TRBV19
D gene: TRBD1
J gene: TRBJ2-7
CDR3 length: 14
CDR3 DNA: TGTGCCAGTAGTCCCAGGGGGCGTAAGTACGAGCAGTACTTC
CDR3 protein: CASSPRGRKYEQYF

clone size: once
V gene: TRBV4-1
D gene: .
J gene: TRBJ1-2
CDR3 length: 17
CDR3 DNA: TGCGCCAGCAGCCCCCAGAGAACCAGGGATGGAGACTATGGCTACACCTTC
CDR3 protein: CASSPQRTRDGDYGYTF

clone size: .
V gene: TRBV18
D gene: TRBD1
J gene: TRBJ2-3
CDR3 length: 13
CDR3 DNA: TGTGCCAGCTTGGGACAGAACACAGATACGCAGTATTTT
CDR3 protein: CASLGQNTDTQYF

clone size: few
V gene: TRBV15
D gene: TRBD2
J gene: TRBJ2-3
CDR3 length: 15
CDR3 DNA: TGTGCCACCTCCTATAGCGGGGGGGTCACAGATACGCAGTATTTT
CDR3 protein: CATSYSGGVTDTQYF

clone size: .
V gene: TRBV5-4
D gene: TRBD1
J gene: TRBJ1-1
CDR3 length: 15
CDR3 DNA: TGTGCCAGCAGCCCTGGACAGGGAATGGGCACTGAAGCTTTCTTT
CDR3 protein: CASSPGQGMGTEAFF

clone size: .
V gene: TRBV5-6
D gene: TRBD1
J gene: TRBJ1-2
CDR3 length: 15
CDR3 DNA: TGTGCCAGCAGCTCACGACAGGGTATTGGCTATGGCTACACCTTC
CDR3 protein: CASSSRQGIGYGYTF

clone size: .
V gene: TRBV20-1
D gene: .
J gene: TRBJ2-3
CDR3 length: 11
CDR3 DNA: TGCAGTGCCTTGAACACAGATACGCAGTATTTT
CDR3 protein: CSALNTDTQYF

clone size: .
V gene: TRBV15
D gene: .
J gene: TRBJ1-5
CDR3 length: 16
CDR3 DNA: TGTGCCACCAGCAGAGATCAGGGGTTTAGCAATCAGCCCCAGCATTTT
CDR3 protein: CATSRDQGFSNQPQHF

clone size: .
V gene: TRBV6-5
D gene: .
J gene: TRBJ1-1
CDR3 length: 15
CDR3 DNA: TGTGCCAGCAGCTCTCCCGGGGGGGCCGAACCTGAAGCTTTCTTT
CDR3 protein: CASSSPGGAEPEAFF

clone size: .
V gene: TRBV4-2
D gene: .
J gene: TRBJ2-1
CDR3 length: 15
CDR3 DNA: TGTGCCAGCAGCCAAGAGAGGGGGTGGAACAATGAGCAGTTCTTC
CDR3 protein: CASSQERGWNNEQFF

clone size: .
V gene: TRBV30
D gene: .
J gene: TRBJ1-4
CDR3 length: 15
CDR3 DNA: TGTGCCTGGGCAGCTCCGGGACTTTCAGCCGAAAAACTGTTTTTT
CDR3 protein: CAWAAPGLSAEKLFF

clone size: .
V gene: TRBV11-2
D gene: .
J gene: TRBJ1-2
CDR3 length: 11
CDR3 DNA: TGTGCCAGCAGCTTCTTTGGTGGCTACACCTTC
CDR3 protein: CASSFFGGYTF

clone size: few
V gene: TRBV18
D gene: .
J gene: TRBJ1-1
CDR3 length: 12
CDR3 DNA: TGTGCCAGCTCAGACAGATACACTGAAGCTTTCTTT
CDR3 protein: CASSDRYTEAFF

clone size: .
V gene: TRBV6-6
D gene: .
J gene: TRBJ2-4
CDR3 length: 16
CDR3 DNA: TGTGCCAGCAGTTACCTGTCGTGGCCAGCCAAAAACATTCAGTACTTC
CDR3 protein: CASSYLSWPAKNIQYF

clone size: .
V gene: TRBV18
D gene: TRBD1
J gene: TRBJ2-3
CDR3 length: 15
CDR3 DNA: TGTGCCAGCTCACCAGGACAGGGTAGTATAGATACGCAGTATTTT
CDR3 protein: CASSPGQGSIDTQYF

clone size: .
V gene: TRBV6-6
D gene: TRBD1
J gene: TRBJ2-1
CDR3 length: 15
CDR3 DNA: TGTGCCAGCAGTAGACAGGGGGCGGGGGTCAATGAGCAGTTCTTC
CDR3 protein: CASSRQGAGVNEQFF

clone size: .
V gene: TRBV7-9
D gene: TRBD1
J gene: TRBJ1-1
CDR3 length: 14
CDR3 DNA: TGTGCCAGTTCCAAACAGGGGGCGAACACTGAAGCTTTCTTT
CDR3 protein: CASSKQGANTEAFF

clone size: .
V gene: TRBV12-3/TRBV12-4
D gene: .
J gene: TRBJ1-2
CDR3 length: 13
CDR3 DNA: TGTGCCAGCAGACCCTCGGGGGACTATGGCTACACCTTC
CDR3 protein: CASRPSGDYGYTF

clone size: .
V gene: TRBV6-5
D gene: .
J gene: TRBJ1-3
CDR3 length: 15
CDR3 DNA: TGTGCCAGCAGCCCCGACAGACGCTCTGGAAACACCATATATTTT
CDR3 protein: CASSPDRRSGNTIYF

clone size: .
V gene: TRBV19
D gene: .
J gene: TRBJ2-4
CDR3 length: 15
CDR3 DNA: TGTGCCAGTAGTATTATGCGGTTAGGCAAAAACATTCAGTACTTC
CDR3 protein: CASSIMRLGKNIQYF

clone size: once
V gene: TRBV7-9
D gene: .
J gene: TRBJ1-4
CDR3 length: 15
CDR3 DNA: TGTGCCAGCAGCTTTTTTAGGGCAGAAGGTGAAAAACTGTTTTTT
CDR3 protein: CASSFFRAEGEKLFF

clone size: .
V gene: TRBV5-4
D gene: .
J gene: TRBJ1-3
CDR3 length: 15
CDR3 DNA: TGTGCCAGCAGCTTAGGTCCCAACTCTGGAAACACCATATATTTT
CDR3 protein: CASSLGPNSGNTIYF

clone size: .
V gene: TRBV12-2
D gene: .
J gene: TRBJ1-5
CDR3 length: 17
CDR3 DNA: TGTGCAAGTCGCCCTACGGGGGGAGGGGGCATAAATCAGCCCCAGCATTTT
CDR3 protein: CASRPTGGGGINQPQHF

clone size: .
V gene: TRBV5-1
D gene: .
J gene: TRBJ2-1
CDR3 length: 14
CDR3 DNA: TGCGCCAGCAGTCGGGAAGGAACCTACAATGAGCAGTTCTTC
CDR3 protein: CASSREGTYNEQFF

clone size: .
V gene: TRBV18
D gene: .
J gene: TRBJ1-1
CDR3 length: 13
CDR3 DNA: TGTGCCAGCTCACTTAACAAGAACACTGAAGCTTTCTTT
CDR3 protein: CASSLNKNTEAFF